The 24 T cell receptor beta chains listed next were all sequenced from one sample in a study of T cell responses to AZD1222 COVID-19 vaccine. Libraries were prepared by immunoSEQ multiplex PCR; TCRdb keeps only in-frame clonotypes and omits some of them. In the table there are around 70,000 clones, roughly nine tenths of which are singletons. Sequencing used peripheral blood, obtained 28 days after the second AZD1222 dose. The receptors originated from an adult who received the AZD1222 COVID-19 vaccine.

V usage is TRBV19 and J usage is TRBJ2-7; D is ambiguous. Between the trimmed V and J ends, which lost 1 base and 0 bases, there was a span of 13 bases. The CDR3 has 16 amino acids. Germline V gene lookup returns CDR1 LNHDA and CDR2 SQIVND (reference sequence). The CDR3 sequence is CASSIGKRASSYEQYF. DNA for the CDR3: TGTGCCAGTAGTATAGGAAAGCGCGCGAGCTCCTACGAGCAGTACTTC.

This clone was seen a few times. The chain recombines TRBV30 with TRBJ2-3; D call uncertain. The germline V gene has CDR1 GTSNPN and CDR2 SVGIG (reference sequence). The germline V and J ends were trimmed by 0 bases and 2 bases, with 6 bases remaining between them. The CDR3 consists of 13 residues. The CDR3 sequence: CAWSVTLTDTQYF. CDR3 nucleotides: TGTGCCTGGAGTGTAACTCTCACAGATACGCAGTATTTT.

The chain carries TRBV7-9 and TRBJ1-3; no definite D call. The CDR3 is made up of 13 amino acids. Germline V gene sequence: CDR1 SEHNR, CDR2 FQNEAQ (reference sequence). Trimming removed 5 bases at V and 0 bases at J, with 5 bases between. CDR3 sequence: CASSQSSGNTIYF. CDR3 bases: TGTGCCAGCAGCCAGAGCTCTGGAAACACCATATATTTT.

The chain recombines TRBV30 with TRBJ1-2, with 9 bases fitting TRBD1. Germline CDR1 reads GTSNPN; CDR2 reads SVGIG (reference sequence). The CDR3 sequence is 14 residues long. V trimming: 4 bases; J trimming: 9 bases; junction bases outside the gene matches: 12. The DNA for the CDR3 is TGTGCCTGGAACCTACGGACAGGGGAACGATGCTACACCTTC. It is translated as CAWNLRTGERCYTF.

In DNA, the CDR3 is TGTGCCAGCAGCTTCCGGGATGAAAAACTGTTTTTT. Residues: CASSFRDEKLFF. This chain joins TRBV7-9 and TRBJ1-4; D ambiguous. The CDR3 runs 12 residues. Germline-derived CDR1 and CDR2 are SEHNR and FQNEAQ (reference sequence). Trimming left V 3 bases short and J 6 bases short, with 5 bases between.

The chain has TRBV5-1 and TRBJ2-5; D remains unclear. Between the trimmed V and J ends, which lost 3 bases and 4 bases, there was a span of 4 bases. The CDR3 contains 11 residues. Germline CDR1 reads SGHRS; CDR2 reads YFSETQ. CDR3 sequence reads: CASSYGETQYF. In nucleotides, the CDR3 is TGCGCCAGCAGCTACGGAGAGACCCAGTACTTC.

This clone was observed a few times. V and J are TRBV4-3 and TRBJ2-2; no clear D gene. Germline values: CDR1 LGHNA, CDR2 YSLEER. V dropped 2 bases and J dropped 2 bases, with 3 bases sitting between them. This CDR3 contains 13 residues. In DNA form, the CDR3 reads TGCGCCAGCAGCCAACTTAACACCGGGGAGCTGTTTTTT. Translated: CASSQLNTGELFF.

This rearrangement joins TRBV19 to TRBJ1-1; unclear D gene. V was pared by 1 base and J by 3 bases, with 6 bases between. CDR3 length: 13 amino acids. Per the germline V gene, CDR1 is LNHDA and CDR2 is SQIVND (reference sequence). Written as DNA, the CDR3 is TGTGCCAGTAGTATAGGGCAGCACACTGAAGCTTTCTTT. As protein: CASSIGQHTEAFF.

The DNA for the CDR3 is TGCGCCAGCAGCTTGTACCAAGAGACCCAGTACTTC. Translated, it gives CASSLYQETQYF. The V and J genes are TRBV5-1 and TRBJ2-5, with D hard to call. The CDR3 consists of 12 residues. Deletions cut 1 base from V and 0 bases from J, with 1 base between. Germline V gives CDR1 SGHRS, CDR2 YFSETQ.

The rearrangement links TRBV6-5 to TRBJ2-1, with 9 bases aligning to TRBD2. Germline V gene lookup returns CDR1 MNHEY and CDR2 SVGAGI. Trimming at V came to 6 bases and at J to 4 bases, leaving 7 bases not matched to a gene. CDR3 size: 15 residues. The CDR3 region is CASSSRLAEYNEQFF. For the CDR3, the DNA is TGTGCCAGCAGCTCAAGACTAGCGGAATACAATGAGCAGTTCTTC.

The chain joins TRBV5-1 to TRBJ2-7; 7 bases match TRBD1. V gave up 4 bases and J gave up 6 bases; unmatched junction bases: 16. CDR1 is SGHRS and CDR2 is YFSETQ in the germline V gene. This CDR3 spans 16 amino acids. CDR3 sequence (DNA): TGCGCCAGCAGCCCCACCGGGGCAGGGACAGTTATCGAGCAGTACTTC. Protein sequence: CASSPTGAGTVIEQYF.

The rearrangement links TRBV18 to TRBJ2-7; perhaps TRBD1 as D (5 bases). The V gene's germline CDR1 is KGHSH and CDR2 LQKENI. The CDR3 consists of 15 residues. V lost 4 bases, J lost 0 bases, and 13 bases lay in between. In nucleotides, the CDR3 is TGTGCCAGCTCACTTGGGGCAGTTGACTCCTACGAGCAGTACTTC. This gives the protein CASSLGAVDSYEQYF.

The chain is built from TRBV6-1 and TRBJ1-1, with D unresolved. V was clipped by 2 bases and J by 0 bases, with 10 bases between them. In germline, CDR1 is MNHNS, CDR2 SASEGT. The CDR3 runs to 15 residues. The CDR3 here is CASSEPRRLNTEAFF. Written as DNA, the CDR3 is TGTGCCAGCAGTGAACCCCGGCGGTTGAACACTGAAGCTTTCTTT.

The chain is built from TRBV19 and TRBJ1-6, with TRBD1 identical over 9 bases. J lost 4 bases, V lost 8 bases, and 3 bases had no gene match. Looked up from germline, CDR1 is LNHDA and CDR2 is SQIVND (reference sequence). The CDR3 contains 14 residues. Written as DNA, the CDR3 is TGTGCCAGTGGTGACAGGGGGTATAATTCACCCCTCCACTTT. Its translation: CASGDRGYNSPLHF.

The chain employs TRBV15 and TRBJ1-1; D unresolved. V was cut by 6 bases and J by 4 bases, with 15 bases left in between. CDR3 length: 14 residues. Germline V gives CDR1 LNHNV, CDR2 YYDKDF (reference sequence). The CDR3 coding sequence is TGTGCCACCAGTTTGCCGGGATATGCCACTGAAGCTTTCTTT. Its protein is CATSLPGYATEAFF.

This clone was detected only a few times. V gene TRBV6-6 combines with J gene TRBJ1-1; no definite D call. V shed 2 bases and J shed 0 bases, with 7 bases lying between them. Germline CDR1 is MNHNY and CDR2 is SVGAGI (reference sequence). The length of the CDR3 is 14 residues. Here the CDR3 reads CASSYGPLNTEAFF. In DNA, the CDR3 is TGTGCCAGCAGTTACGGGCCCCTGAACACTGAAGCTTTCTTT.

This chain uses TRBV27 with TRBJ2-7; TRBD1 is a possible D gene (6 bases). From germline, CDR1 is MNHEY and CDR2 SMNVEV (reference sequence). This CDR3 contains 13 residues. Between the trimmed V and J ends, which lost 4 bases and 3 bases, there was a span of 10 bases. CDR3 loop: CASSSTGYYEQYF. The DNA of the CDR3 is TGTGCCAGCAGTTCTACAGGGTACTACGAGCAGTACTTC.

The chain has TRBV19 and TRBJ2-1; 10 bases are shared with TRBD2. This CDR3 region has 15 residues. J gave up 4 bases and V 7 bases, and 7 bases lay outside the gene matches. CDR1 is LNHDA, CDR2 SQIVND, per germline (reference sequence). This CDR3 reads CASTATSGQYNEQFF. The CDR3 DNA sequence: TGTGCCAGTACTGCGACTAGCGGGCAATACAATGAGCAGTTCTTC.

This chain connects TRBV25-1 to TRBJ1-3; weak D call: TRBD1 (6 bases). Trimming stripped 3 bases from V and 0 bases from J, with 12 bases between. Germline V gives CDR1 MGHDK, CDR2 SYGVNS. The CDR3 has 16 residues. The CDR3: CASSDWGRTSGNTIYF. Here the CDR3 DNA reads TGTGCCAGCAGTGACTGGGGGCGAACCTCTGGAAACACCATATATTTT.

CDR3 in amino acids: CATSRDTGGQGNTIYF. CDR3 coding DNA: TGTGCCACCAGCAGAGATACGGGGGGCCAGGGAAACACCATATATTTT. The chain couples TRBV15 to TRBJ1-3, with a possible D match to TRBD1 (6 bases). This CDR3 is 16 amino acids long. V lost 0 bases and J lost 4, with 13 bases in between. In germline, CDR1 is LNHNV, CDR2 YYDKDF (reference sequence).

This clone turned up a few times. The chain carries TRBV5-5 and TRBJ2-1; D remains ambiguous. V lost 1 base and J 8 bases, leaving 7 bases between the germline ends. This CDR3 is built from 12 residues. The germline CDR1 and CDR2 sequences are SGHKS and YYEKEE (reference sequence). CDR3 nucleotide sequence: TGTGCCAGCAGCTTGTATGACGATGAGCAGTTCTTC. It translates to CASSLYDDEQFF.

The chain couples TRBV19 to TRBJ2-1; tentative D call: TRBD2 (6 bases). The CDR3 consists of 14 residues. Germline V gives CDR1 LNHDA, CDR2 SQIVND (reference sequence). Between the trimmed V and J ends, which lost 4 bases and 10 bases, there was a span of 17 bases. CDR3 DNA: TGTGCCAGTAGTAGCGGGACCGGTCCGAAAGAGCAGTTCTTC. This codes for CASSSGTGPKEQFF.

V gene TRBV6-5 combines with J gene TRBJ1-1; possibly TRBD1 for D (5 bases). This CDR3 spans 12 amino acids. Germline V CDR1 and CDR2: MNHEY, SVGAGI. V lost 5 bases and J lost 8, with 12 bases in between. This CDR3 is CASSRDRGEAFF. The CDR3 bases are TGTGCCAGCAGTCGAGACCGGGGGGAAGCTTTCTTT.

A single count supports this clone. The chain combines TRBV6-6 with TRBJ1-3; D call uncertain. V lost 6 bases, J lost 0 bases, and 12 bases lay in between. The germline V gene encodes CDR1 MNHNY and CDR2 SVGAGI (reference sequence). CDR3 length: 15 amino acids. CDR3 amino acids: CASRPDTVSGNTIYF. The CDR3 nucleotides read TGTGCCAGCAGACCAGATACAGTCTCTGGAAACACCATATATTTT.